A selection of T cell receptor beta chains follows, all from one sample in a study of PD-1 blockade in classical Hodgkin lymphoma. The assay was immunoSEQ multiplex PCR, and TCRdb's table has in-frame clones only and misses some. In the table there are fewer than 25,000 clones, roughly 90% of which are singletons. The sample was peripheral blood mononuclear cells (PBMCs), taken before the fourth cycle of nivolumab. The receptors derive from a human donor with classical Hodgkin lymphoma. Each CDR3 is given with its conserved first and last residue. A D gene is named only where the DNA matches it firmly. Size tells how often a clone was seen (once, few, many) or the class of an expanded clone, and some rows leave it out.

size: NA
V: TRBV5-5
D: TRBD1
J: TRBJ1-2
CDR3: CASSFSTGVGYTF
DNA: TGTGCCAGCAGCTTTTCCACAGGGGTTGGCTACACCTTC

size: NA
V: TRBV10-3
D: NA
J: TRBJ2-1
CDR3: CAIRLPGETYNEQFF
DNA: TGTGCCATCAGGCTCCCGGGGGAGACTTACAATGAGCAGTTCTTC

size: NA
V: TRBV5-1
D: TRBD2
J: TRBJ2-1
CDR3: CASRLTGGANEQFF
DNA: TGCGCCAGCCGTCTGACCGGGGGGGCGAATGAGCAGTTCTTC

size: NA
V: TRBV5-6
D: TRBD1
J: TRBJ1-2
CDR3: CASSLNPLGQVYGYTF
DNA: TGTGCCAGCAGCTTAAATCCCCTGGGACAGGTCTATGGCTACACCTTC

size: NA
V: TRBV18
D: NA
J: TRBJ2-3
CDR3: CASSPGITNTQYF
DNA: TGTGCCAGCTCACCAGGGATCACAAATACGCAGTATTTT

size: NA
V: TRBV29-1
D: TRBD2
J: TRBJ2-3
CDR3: CSVDSAGGPGTDTQYF
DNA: TGCAGCGTTGACTCGGCGGGGGGGCCGGGGACAGATACGCAGTATTTT

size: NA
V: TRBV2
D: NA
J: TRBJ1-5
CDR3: CASSESGGSRQPQHF
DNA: TGTGCCAGCAGTGAATCGGGGGGAAGCCGTCAGCCCCAGCATTTT

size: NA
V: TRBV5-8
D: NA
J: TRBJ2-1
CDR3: CASSLDRAGQSSYNEQFF
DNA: TGTGCCAGCAGCCTTGACCGCGCGGGACAGAGCTCCTACAATGAGCAGTTCTTC

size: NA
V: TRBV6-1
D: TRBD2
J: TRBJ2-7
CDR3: CASRLAGVEGLEQYF
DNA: TGTGCCAGCAGGCTAGCGGGAGTTGAGGGCCTCGAGCAGTACTTC

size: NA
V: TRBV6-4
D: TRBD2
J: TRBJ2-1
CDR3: CASRERGGSYNEQFF
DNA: TGTGCCAGCAGGGAGCGGGGGGGCTCCTACAATGAGCAGTTCTTC

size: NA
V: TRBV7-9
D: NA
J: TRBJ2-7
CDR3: CASSRPPYEQYF
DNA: TGTGCCAGCAGCCGCCCACCCTACGAGCAGTACTTC

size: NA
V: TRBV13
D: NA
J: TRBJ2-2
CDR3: CASSLLALNTGELFF
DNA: TGTGCCAGCAGCTTATTAGCACTTAACACCGGGGAGCTGTTTTTT

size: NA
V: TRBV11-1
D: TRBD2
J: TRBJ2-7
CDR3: CASSVLARRSYEQYF
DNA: TGTGCCAGCAGCGTACTAGCGAGACGCTCCTACGAGCAGTACTTC

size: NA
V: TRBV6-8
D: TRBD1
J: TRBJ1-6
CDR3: CASSYLDRVRPYSPLHF
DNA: TGTGCCAGCAGTTACCTGGACAGGGTTCGCCCGTATTCACCCCTCCACTTT

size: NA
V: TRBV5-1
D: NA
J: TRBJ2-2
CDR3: CASSLAVGRTGELFF
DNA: TGCGCCAGCAGCTTGGCCGTGGGTAGGACCGGGGAGCTGTTTTTT

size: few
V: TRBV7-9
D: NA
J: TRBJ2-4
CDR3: CASSFVRAGRDSKNIQYF
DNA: TGTGCCAGCAGCTTTGTCCGGGCCGGGAGAGACTCCAAAAACATTCAGTACTTC

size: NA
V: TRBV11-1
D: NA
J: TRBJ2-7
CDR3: CASSLVWDAGYEQYF
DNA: TGTGCCAGCAGCTTAGTATGGGACGCAGGCTACGAGCAGTACTTC

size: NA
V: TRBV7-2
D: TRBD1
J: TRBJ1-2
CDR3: CASSLGMTGIGGYTF
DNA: TGTGCCAGCAGCTTAGGGATGACAGGGATAGGGGGCTACACCTTC

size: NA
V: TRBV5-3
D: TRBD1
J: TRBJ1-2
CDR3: CARQQGGGYTF
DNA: TGTGCCAGGCAACAGGGGGGTGGCTACACCTTC

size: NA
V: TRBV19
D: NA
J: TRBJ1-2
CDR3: CASSRVSTYGYTF
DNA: TGTGCCAGTAGTAGAGTCAGCACCTATGGCTACACCTTC

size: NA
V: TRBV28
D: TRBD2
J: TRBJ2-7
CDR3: CASSLWLAGPYEQYF
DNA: TGTGCCAGCAGTTTATGGCTAGCGGGACCCTACGAGCAGTACTTC

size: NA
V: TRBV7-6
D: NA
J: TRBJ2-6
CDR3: CASSLARDSGANVLTF
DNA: TGTGCCAGCAGCTTAGCACGGGACTCTGGGGCCAACGTCCTGACTTTC

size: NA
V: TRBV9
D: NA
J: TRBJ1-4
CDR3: CASSEGESATNEKLFF
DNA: TGTGCCAGCAGCGAAGGGGAGAGCGCAACTAATGAAAAACTGTTTTTT

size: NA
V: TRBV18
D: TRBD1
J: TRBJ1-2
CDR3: CASSPPKGAPIYGYTF
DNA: TGTGCCAGCTCACCACCGAAGGGGGCCCCCATCTATGGCTACACCTTC